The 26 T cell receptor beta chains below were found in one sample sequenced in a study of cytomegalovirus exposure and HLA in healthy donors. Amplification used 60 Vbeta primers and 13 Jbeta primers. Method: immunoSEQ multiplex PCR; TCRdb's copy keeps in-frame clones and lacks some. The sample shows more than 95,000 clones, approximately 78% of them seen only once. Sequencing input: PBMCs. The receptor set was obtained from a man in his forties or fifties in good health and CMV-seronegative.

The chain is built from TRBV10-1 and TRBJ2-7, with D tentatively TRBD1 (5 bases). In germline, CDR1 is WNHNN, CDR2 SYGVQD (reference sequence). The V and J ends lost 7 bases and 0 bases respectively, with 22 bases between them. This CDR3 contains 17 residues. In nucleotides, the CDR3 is TGCGCCAGCAACTATCCCGACCAGGGTAGGGGCTCCTACGAGCAGTACTTC. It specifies CASNYPDQGRGSYEQYF.

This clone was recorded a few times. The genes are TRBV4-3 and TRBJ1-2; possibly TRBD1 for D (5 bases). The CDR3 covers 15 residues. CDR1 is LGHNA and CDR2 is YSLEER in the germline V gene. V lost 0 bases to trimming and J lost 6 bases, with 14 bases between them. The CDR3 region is CASSQDRGQGDGYTF. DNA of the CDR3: TGCGCCAGCAGCCAAGATCGAGGCCAGGGTGATGGCTACACCTTC.

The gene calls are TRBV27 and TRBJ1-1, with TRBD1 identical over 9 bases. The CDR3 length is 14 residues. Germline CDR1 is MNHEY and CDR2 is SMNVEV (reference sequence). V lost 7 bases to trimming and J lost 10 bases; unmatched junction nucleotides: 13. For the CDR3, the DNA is TGTGCCAGCACCCCCCGGGACAGGGTCGGTGTAGCTTTCTTT. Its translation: CASTPRDRVGVAFF.

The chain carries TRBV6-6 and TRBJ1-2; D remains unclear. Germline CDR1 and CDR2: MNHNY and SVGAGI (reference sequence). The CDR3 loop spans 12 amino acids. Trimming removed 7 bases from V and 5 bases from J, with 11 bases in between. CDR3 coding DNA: TGTGCCAGCACCCAGCGGCTGTATGGCTACACCTTC. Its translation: CASTQRLYGYTF.

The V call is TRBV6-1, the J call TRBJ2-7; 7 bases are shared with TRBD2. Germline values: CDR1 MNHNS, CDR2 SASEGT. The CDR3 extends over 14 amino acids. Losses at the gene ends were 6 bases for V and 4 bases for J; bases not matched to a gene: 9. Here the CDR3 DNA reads TGTGCCAGCAGCACCCGGGGGGAGGGATACGAGCAGTACTTC. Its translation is CASSTRGEGYEQYF.

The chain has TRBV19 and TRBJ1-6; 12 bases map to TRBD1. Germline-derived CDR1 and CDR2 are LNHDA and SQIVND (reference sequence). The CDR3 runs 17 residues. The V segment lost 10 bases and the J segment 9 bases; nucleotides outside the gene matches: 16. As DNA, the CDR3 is TGTGCCACTGGGGAGCCGGGACAGGGGGCATCAGGTTCACCCCTCCACTTT. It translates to CATGEPGQGASGSPLHF. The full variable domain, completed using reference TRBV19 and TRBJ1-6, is DGGITQSPKYLFRKEGQNVTLSCEQNLNHDAMYWYRQDPGQGLRLIYYSQIVNDFQKGDIAEGYSVSREKKESFPLTVTSAQKNPTAFYLCATGEPGQGASGSPLHFGNGTRLTVT.

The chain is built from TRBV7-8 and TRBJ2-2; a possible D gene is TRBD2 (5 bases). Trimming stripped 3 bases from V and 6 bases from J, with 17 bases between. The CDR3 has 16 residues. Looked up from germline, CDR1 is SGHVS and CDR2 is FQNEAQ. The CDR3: CASSFSVNGIPGELFF. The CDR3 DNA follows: TGTGCCAGCAGCTTTTCGGTTAACGGGATCCCCGGGGAGCTGTTTTTT.

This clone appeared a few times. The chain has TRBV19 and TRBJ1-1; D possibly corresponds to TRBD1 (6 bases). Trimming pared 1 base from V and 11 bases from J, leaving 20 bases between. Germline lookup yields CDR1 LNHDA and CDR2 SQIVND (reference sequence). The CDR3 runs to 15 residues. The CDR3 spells CASSIGAGEWVEAFF. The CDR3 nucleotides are TGTGCCAGTAGTATAGGCGCAGGGGAATGGGTGGAGGCTTTCTTT.

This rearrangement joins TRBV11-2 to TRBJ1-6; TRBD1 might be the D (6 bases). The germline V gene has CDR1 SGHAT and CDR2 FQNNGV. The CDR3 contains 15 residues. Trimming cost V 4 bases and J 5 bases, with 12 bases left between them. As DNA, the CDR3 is TGTGCCAGCAGCTCACAGGGTAATAATAATTCACCCCTCCACTTT. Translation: CASSSQGNNNSPLHF.

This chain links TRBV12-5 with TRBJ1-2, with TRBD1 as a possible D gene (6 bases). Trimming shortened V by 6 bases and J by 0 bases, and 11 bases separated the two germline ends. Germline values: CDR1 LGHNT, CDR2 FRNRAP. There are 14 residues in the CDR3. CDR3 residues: CASGLTGTNYGYTF. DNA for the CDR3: TGTGCTAGTGGCCTAACAGGGACTAACTATGGCTACACCTTC.

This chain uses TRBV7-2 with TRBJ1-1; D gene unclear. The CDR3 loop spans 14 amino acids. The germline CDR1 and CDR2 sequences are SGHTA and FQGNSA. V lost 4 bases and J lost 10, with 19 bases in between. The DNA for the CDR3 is TGTGCCAGCAGCTCACCTTTAAGACACCAAGGAGCTTTCTTT. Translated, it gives CASSSPLRHQGAFF.

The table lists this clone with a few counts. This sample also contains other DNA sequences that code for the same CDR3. The chain's CDR3 is CASSLALAGGTNYGYTF. The DNA for the CDR3 is TGTGCCAGCAGCTTGGCCCTGGCGGGAGGAACGAACTATGGCTACACCTTC. The rearrangement links TRBV5-4 to TRBJ1-2, with D unclear. CDR3 size: 17 residues. Per the germline V gene, CDR1 is SGHNT and CDR2 is YYREEE (reference sequence). Deletions cut 0 bases from V and 2 bases from J, with 17 bases between.

The CDR3 sequence: CASSLYGKEGIHSPLHF. The CDR3 DNA reads as TGCGCCAGCAGCTTGTATGGGAAAGAGGGAATTCATTCACCCCTCCACTTT. The rearrangement uses TRBV5-1 and TRBJ1-6, with D unresolved. Germline V gives CDR1 SGHRS, CDR2 YFSETQ. The V end was cut by 1 base, the J end by 8 bases, with 19 bases between. This CDR3 is 17 amino acids long.

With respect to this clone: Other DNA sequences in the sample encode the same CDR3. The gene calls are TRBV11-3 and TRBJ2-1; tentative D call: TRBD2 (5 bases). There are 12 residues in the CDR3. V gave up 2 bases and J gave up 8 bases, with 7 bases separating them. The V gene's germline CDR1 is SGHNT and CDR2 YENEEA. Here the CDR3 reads CASSLSGDEQFF. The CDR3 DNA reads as TGTGCCAGCAGCTTAAGCGGCGATGAGCAGTTCTTC.

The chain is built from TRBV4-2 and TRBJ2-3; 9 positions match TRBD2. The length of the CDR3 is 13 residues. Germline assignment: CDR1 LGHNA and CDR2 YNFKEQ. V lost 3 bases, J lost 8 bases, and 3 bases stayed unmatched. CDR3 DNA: TGTGCCAGCAGCCAGGCGCGGGGGGGTACGCAGTATTTT. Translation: CASSQARGGTQYF.

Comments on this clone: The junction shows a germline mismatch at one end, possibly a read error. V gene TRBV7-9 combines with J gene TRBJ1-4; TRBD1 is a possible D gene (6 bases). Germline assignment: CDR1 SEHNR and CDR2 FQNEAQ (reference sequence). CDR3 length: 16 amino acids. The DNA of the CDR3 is TGTTCCAGCAGCTTGGGTTCAACAGGGAGTACAGAAAAACTGTTTTTT. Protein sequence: CSSSLGSTGSTEKLFF.

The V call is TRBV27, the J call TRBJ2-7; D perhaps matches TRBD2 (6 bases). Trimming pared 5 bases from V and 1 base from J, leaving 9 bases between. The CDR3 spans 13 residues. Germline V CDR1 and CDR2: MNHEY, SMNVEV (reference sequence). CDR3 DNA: TGTGCCAGCAGTCCGGGGGTATCCTACGAGCAGTACTTC. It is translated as CASSPGVSYEQYF.

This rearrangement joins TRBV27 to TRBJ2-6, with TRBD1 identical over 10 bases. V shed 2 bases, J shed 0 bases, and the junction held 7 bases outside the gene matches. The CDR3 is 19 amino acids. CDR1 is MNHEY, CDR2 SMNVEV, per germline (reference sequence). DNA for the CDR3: TGTGCCAGCAGTTTAAGGGACAGGGGCCTAGACTCTGGGGCCAACGTCCTGACTTTC. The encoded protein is CASSLRDRGLDSGANVLTF.

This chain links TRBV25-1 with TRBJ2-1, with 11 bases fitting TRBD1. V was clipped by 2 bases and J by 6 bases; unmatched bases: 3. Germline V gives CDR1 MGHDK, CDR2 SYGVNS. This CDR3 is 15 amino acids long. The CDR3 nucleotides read TGTGCCAGCAGTGAACCCGGGACAGGGGGCAATGAGCAGTTCTTC. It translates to CASSEPGTGGNEQFF.

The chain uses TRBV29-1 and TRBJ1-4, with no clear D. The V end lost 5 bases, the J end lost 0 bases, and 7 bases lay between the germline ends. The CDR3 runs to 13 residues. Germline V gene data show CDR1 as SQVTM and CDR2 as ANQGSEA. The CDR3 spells CSVTAPTNEKLFF. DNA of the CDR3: TGCAGCGTTACAGCACCAACTAATGAAAAACTGTTTTTT.

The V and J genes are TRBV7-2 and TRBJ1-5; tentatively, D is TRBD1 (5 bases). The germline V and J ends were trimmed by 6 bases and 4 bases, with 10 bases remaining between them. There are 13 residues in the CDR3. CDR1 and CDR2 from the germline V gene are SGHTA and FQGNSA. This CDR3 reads CASRLQVNQPQHF. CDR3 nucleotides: TGTGCCAGCAGGTTACAGGTAAATCAGCCCCAGCATTTT.

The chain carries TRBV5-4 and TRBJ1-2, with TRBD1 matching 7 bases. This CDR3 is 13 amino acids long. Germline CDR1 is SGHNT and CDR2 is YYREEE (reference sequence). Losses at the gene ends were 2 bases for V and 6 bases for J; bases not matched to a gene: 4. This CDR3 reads CASSFGTANGYTF. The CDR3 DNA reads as TGTGCCAGCAGCTTCGGGACAGCTAATGGCTACACCTTC.

The CDR3 DNA follows: TGTGCCAGCAGCCCTACCCGACAGGTTTGGAGGGAGCAGTACTTC. It encodes CASSPTRQVWREQYF. This chain connects TRBV16 to TRBJ2-7, with a weak D call TRBD1 (6 bases). The V and J ends lost 4 bases and 7 bases respectively, with 20 bases between them. This CDR3 contains 15 residues. Germline CDR1 is KGHSY and CDR2 is FQNENV.

The CDR3 DNA reads TGTGCCAGCAGTCGCTCTTCGGAGTACAATGAGCAGTTCTTC. This gives the protein CASSRSSEYNEQFF. This chain connects TRBV27 to TRBJ2-1; no definite D call. This CDR3 is 14 amino acids long. CDR1 is MNHEY, CDR2 SMNVEV, per germline (reference sequence). With 5 bases removed from V and 4 bases from J, the gap between germline ends came to 12 bases.

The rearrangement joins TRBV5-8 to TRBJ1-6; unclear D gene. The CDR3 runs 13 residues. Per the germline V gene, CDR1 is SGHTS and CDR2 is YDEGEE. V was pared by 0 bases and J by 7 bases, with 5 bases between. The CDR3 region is CASSLAGNSPLHF. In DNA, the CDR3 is TGTGCCAGCAGCTTGGCGGGGAATTCACCCCTCCACTTT.

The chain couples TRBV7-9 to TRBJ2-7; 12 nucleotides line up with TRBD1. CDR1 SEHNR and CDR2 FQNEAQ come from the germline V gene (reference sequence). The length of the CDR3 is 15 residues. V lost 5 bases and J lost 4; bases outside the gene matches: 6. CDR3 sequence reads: CASSAGTGGVYEQYF. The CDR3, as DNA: TGTGCCAGCAGCGCAGGGACAGGGGGCGTTTACGAGCAGTACTTC.